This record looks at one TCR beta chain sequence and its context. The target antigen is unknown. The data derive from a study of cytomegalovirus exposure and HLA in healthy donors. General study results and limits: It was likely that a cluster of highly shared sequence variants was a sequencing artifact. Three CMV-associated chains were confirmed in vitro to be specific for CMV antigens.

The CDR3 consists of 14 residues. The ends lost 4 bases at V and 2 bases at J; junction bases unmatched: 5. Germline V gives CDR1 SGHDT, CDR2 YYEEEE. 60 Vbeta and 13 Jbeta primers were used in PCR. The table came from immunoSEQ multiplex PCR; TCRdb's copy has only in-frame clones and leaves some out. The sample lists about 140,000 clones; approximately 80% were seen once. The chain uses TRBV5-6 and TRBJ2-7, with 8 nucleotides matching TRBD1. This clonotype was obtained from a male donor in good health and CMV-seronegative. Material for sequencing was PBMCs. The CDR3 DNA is TGTGCCAGCAGCCAGTGGACAGGGACCTACGAGCAGTACTTC. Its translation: CASSQWTGTYEQYF.